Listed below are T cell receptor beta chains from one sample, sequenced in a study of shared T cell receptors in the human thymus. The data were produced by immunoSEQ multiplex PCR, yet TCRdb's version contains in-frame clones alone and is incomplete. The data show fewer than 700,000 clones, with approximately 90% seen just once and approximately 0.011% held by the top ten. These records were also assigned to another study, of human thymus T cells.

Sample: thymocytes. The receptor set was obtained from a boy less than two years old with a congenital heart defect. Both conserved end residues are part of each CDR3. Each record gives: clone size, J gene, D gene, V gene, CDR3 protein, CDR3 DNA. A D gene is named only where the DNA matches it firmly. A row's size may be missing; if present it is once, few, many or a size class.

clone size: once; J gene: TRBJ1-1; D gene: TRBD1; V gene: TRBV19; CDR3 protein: CASSPRTGSTEAFF; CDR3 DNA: TGTGCCAGTAGTCCCCGGACAGGGAGCACTGAAGCTTTCTTT
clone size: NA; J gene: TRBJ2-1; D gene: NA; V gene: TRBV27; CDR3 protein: CASSLSRQVSSYNEQFF; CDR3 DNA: TGTGCCAGCAGTTTATCTCGACAGGTTAGCTCCTACAATGAGCAGTTCTTC
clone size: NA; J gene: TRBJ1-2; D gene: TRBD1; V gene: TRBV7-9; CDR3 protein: CASSLAGTAKGYYGYTF; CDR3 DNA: TGTGCCAGCAGCTTGGCGGGGACAGCAAAAGGTTACTATGGCTACACCTTC
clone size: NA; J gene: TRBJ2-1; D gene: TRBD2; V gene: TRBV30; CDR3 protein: CAWSVRGQAPGTSGTDSSYNEQFF; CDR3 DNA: TGTGCCTGGAGTGTACGGGGGCAGGCACCCGGGACTAGCGGGACCGATAGCTCCTACAATGAGCAGTTCTTC
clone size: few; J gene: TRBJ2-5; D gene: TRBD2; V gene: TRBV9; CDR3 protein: CASSVVAGEETQYF; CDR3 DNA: TGTGCCAGCAGCGTAGTGGCGGGGGAAGAGACCCAGTACTTC
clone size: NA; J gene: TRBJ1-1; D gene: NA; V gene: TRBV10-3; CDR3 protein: CAGGREGEAFF; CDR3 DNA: TGTGCCGGCGGGAGGGAAGGGGAAGCTTTCTTT
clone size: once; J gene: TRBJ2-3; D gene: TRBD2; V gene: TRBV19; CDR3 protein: CASSIDLRIAGAGDTQYF; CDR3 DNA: TGTGCCAGTAGTATAGATCTTAGGATAGCGGGAGCTGGGGATACGCAGTATTTT
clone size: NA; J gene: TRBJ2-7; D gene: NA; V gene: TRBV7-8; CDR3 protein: CASSLAAGEQYF; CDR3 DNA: TGTGCCAGCAGCTTAGCAGCAGGCGAGCAGTACTTC
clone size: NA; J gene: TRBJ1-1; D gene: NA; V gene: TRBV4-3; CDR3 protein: CASSQVLGAREAFF; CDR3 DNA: TGCGCCAGCAGCCAAGTCCTGGGGGCCAGAGAAGCTTTCTTT
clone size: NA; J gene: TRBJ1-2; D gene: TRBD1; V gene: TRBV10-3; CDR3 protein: CAISDRQGEGGYTF; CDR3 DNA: TGTGCCATCAGTGATCGACAGGGGGAAGGTGGCTACACCTTC
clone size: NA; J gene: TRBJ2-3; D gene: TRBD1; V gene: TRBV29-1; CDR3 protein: CSVADRERTDTQYF; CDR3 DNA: TGCAGCGTGGCTGACAGGGAAAGGACAGATACGCAGTATTTT
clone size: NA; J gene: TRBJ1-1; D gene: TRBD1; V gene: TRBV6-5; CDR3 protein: CASSYRTGFTEAFF; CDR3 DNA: TGTGCCAGCAGTTATAGGACAGGGTTTACTGAAGCTTTCTTT
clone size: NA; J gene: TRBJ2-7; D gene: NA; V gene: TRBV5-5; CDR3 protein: CASSRARVGATYEQYF; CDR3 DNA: TGTGCCAGCAGTAGAGCACGGGTAGGGGCCACCTACGAGCAGTACTTC
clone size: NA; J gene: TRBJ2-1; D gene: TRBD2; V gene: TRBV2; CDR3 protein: CASSPGLALSSYNEQFF; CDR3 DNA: TGTGCCAGCAGCCCCGGACTAGCGCTGAGCTCCTACAATGAGCAGTTCTTC
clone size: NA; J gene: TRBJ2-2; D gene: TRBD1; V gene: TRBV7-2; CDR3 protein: CASSYNSGQDDTGELFF; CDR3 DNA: TGTGCCAGCAGCTACAACAGCGGACAGGATGACACCGGGGAGCTGTTTTTT
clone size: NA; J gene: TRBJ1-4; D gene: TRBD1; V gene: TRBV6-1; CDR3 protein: CASARQGSGEKLFF; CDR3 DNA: TGTGCCAGCGCCCGACAGGGGTCGGGTGAAAAACTGTTTTTT
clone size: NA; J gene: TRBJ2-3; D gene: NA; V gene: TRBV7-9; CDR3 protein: CASSPGDTDTQYF; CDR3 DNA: TGTGCCAGCAGCCCCGGTGACACAGATACGCAGTATTTT
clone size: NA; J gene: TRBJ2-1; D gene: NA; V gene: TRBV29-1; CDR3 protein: CSVEPRASRGYNEQFF; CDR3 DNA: TGCAGCGTTGAACCCCGAGCTAGCAGGGGATACAATGAGCAGTTCTTC
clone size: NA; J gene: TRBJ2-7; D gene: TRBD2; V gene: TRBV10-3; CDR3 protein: CAISTVAGGSSYEQYF; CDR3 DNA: TGTGCCATCAGTACGGTAGCGGGAGGAAGCTCCTACGAGCAGTACTTC
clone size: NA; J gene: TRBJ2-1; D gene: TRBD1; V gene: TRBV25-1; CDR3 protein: CASSEGLAETGDNEQFF; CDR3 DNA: TGTGCCAGCAGTGAAGGGTTAGCCGAGACAGGGGACAATGAGCAGTTCTTC
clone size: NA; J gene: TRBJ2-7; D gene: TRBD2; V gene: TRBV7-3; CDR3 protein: CASSLTGGSSYEQYF; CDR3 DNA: TGTGCCAGCAGCTTAACCGGCGGGAGTTCCTACGAGCAGTACTTC
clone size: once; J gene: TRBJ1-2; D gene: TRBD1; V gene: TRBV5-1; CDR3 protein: CASSRGTGGLRGYTF; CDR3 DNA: TGCGCCAGCAGCAGGGGGACAGGGGGTCTTCGGGGCTACACCTTC